This T cell receptor beta chain was sequenced for a study of T cell changes during pregnancy in multiple sclerosis. Trimming pared 7 bases from V and 7 bases from J, leaving 17 bases between. CDR1 MDHEN and CDR2 SYDVKM come from the germline V gene. The CDR3 loop spans 13 amino acids. TCRdb's copy holds only in-frame clones and misses some; the assay was immunoSEQ multiplex PCR. The data hold about 33,000 clones, with approximately 90% observed a single time. This clone was seen only once. The rearrangement joins TRBV28 to TRBJ2-7; D is uncertain. The TCR originated in a female donor in good health, enrolled as a control in a pregnancy study. The sample was CD4+ T cells from peripheral blood mononuclear cells, taken in the third trimester of pregnancy. The CDR3 here is CASISLATREQYF. The CDR3 DNA reads as TGTGCCAGCATTTCTTTGGCGACACGGGAGCAGTACTTC.